The next 28 T cell receptor beta chains were all read from a single sample in a study of cytomegalovirus exposure and HLA in healthy donors. PCR involved 60 Vbeta and 13 Jbeta primers. Libraries were prepared by immunoSEQ multiplex PCR; TCRdb keeps only in-frame clonotypes and omits some of them. Of roughly 150,000 clones in the sample, roughly 79% were seen once. Input material: PBMCs. These receptors were obtained from a man in his forties in good health and CMV-seronegative.

The chain combines TRBV6-6 with TRBJ1-3, with a tentative D call TRBD1 (6 bases). V gave up 6 bases and J gave up 4 bases, with 13 bases separating them. Germline CDR1 reads MNHNY; CDR2 reads SVGAGI (reference sequence). CDR3 size: 14 residues. The chain's CDR3 is CASRTGLAGNTIYF. The CDR3 bases are TGTGCCAGCAGAACAGGGTTGGCCGGAAACACCATATATTTT.

The chain couples TRBV28 to TRBJ2-3; D remains unclear. The CDR3 has 14 residues. The V end lost 6 bases, the J end lost 0 bases, and 10 bases lay between the germline ends. Germline V gene sequence: CDR1 MDHEN, CDR2 SYDVKM. Written as DNA, the CDR3 is TGTGCCAGCAGCCCTGCGGCTAGCACAGATACGCAGTATTTT. It encodes CASSPAASTDTQYF.

This clone turned up a few times. V is TRBV6-5 and J is TRBJ2-1; D unresolved. Trimming cost V 5 bases and J 5 bases, with 4 bases left between them. Germline V CDR1 and CDR2: MNHEY, SVGAGI. The CDR3 spans 11 residues. CDR3 DNA sequence: TGTGCCAGCAGTCGAGACAATGAGCAGTTCTTC. Translating gives CASSRDNEQFF.

CDR3 loop: CASSLGTGGASYNSPLHF. In DNA, the CDR3 is TGTGCCAGCAGCCTCGGGACAGGGGGCGCCTCCTATAATTCACCCCTCCACTTT. The chain couples TRBV7-9 to TRBJ1-6; 12 nucleotides line up with TRBD1. The CDR3 runs to 18 residues. In germline, CDR1 is SEHNR, CDR2 FQNEAQ (reference sequence). Unmatched junction bases numbered 5, after V lost 5 bases and J lost 0 bases.

On this clone itself: A junction boundary mismatches the germline segment, possibly from a read error. The rearrangement links TRBV7-9 to TRBJ2-3; D perhaps matches TRBD1 (6 bases). The CDR3 is 15 amino acids. Germline V gives CDR1 SEHNR, CDR2 FQNEAQ (reference sequence). The CDR3 DNA is TGTTCCAGCAGCTCCAGGACAGTTTCCACAGATACGCAGTATTTT. Translation: CSSSSRTVSTDTQYF.

This sequence joins TRBV4-1 and TRBJ1-2; the match to TRBD1 covers 10 bases. The V and J ends lost 1 base and 8 bases, in that order; junction bases with no gene match: 4. The CDR3 runs 14 residues. Germline CDR1 MGHRA, CDR2 YSYEKL. CDR3 protein: CASSQGQGAEGYTF. The CDR3 DNA is TGCGCCAGCAGCCAAGGACAGGGGGCCGAGGGCTACACCTTC.

The genes are TRBV6-5 and TRBJ1-4; D might be TRBD1 (5 bases). The ends were cut back, 5 bases at V and 8 bases at J, with 15 bases in the middle. The CDR3 is 14 residues long. The germline gives CDR1 MNHEY, CDR2 SVGAGI. CDR3 protein: CASSDQVRGEKLFF. DNA for the CDR3: TGTGCCAGCAGTGATCAAGTCCGGGGGGAAAAACTGTTTTTT.

This chain links TRBV2 with TRBJ1-1; the match to TRBD1 covers 8 bases. The V segment lost 5 bases and the J segment 5 bases; nucleotides outside the gene matches: 4. The CDR3 totals 13 residues. CDR1 is SNHLY and CDR2 is FYNNEI in the germline V gene. The CDR3 region has the DNA TGTGCCAGCAGTACAGGGGGGGAAACTGAAGCTTTCTTT. Translation gives CASSTGGETEAFF.

This chain links TRBV25-1 with TRBJ2-7; 7 bases are a match to TRBD2. After removal of 3 bases from V and 6 bases from J, the junction contained 14 bases not matched to a gene. This CDR3 region has 16 residues. Germline V gene sequence: CDR1 MGHDK, CDR2 SYGVNS. This CDR3 reads CASSEGIGEGRGEQYF. In DNA, the CDR3 is TGTGCCAGCAGTGAGGGGATAGGGGAGGGCCGGGGCGAGCAGTACTTC.

The rearrangement uses TRBV5-1 and TRBJ1-2, with a weak D call TRBD1 (5 bases). The CDR3 has 15 residues. The V and J ends lost 0 bases and 0 bases respectively, with 9 bases between them. Germline-derived CDR1 and CDR2 are SGHRS and YFSETQ. The DNA of the CDR3 is TGCGCCAGCAGCTTGGACCCAGGGTCTAACTATGGCTACACCTTC. Amino acids: CASSLDPGSNYGYTF.

The chain is built from TRBV9 and TRBJ1-1; tentative D call: TRBD1 (6 bases). V was shortened by 4 bases and J by 4 bases, with 11 bases between the two germline ends. CDR1 is SGDLS, CDR2 YYNGEE, per germline. This CDR3 has 13 residues. CDR3 sequence: CASSPQGRTEAFF. The CDR3 region has the DNA TGTGCCAGCAGCCCACAGGGACGCACTGAAGCTTTCTTT.

This clone has only one observation. The V call is TRBV7-2, the J call TRBJ2-4; 7 positions match TRBD2. CDR1 and CDR2 (germline): SGHTA, FQGNSA. The CDR3 is 17 amino acids. V was pared by 1 base and J by 6 bases, with 12 bases of the junction left unmatched. The CDR3 loop is CASSLVSAAGVGNIQYF. The DNA for the CDR3 is TGTGCCAGCAGCTTAGTCTCTGCGGCGGGAGTGGGAAACATTCAGTACTTC.

V gene TRBV5-1 combines with J gene TRBJ2-2; D unresolved. V shed 0 bases and J shed 0 bases, with 12 bases lying between them. This CDR3 has 17 amino acids. CDR1 is SGHRS, CDR2 YFSETQ, per germline. CDR3 in amino acids: CASSLGVASSNTGELFF. In nucleotides, the CDR3 is TGCGCCAGCAGCTTGGGGGTAGCCTCGTCGAACACCGGGGAGCTGTTTTTT.

The V gene is TRBV2, the J gene TRBJ2-6, with D perhaps TRBD1 (6 bases). The germline V and J ends were trimmed by 7 bases and 0 bases, with 13 bases remaining between them. From germline, CDR1 is SNHLY and CDR2 FYNNEI. There are 16 residues in the CDR3. DNA of the CDR3: TGTGCCAGCACCAGGGGATCAGCCTCTGGGGCCAACGTCCTGACTTTC. Protein product: CASTRGSASGANVLTF. The full variable domain, its missing parts supplied by reference TRBV2 and TRBJ2-6, is EPEVTQTPSHQVTQMGQEVILRCVPISNHLYFYWYRQILGQKVEFLVSFYNNEISEKSEIFDDQFSVERPDGSNFTLKIRSTKLEDSAMYFCASTRGSASGANVLTFGAGSRLTVL.

This clone occurred a few times. The J gene is TRBJ2-7, the V gene TRBV28, with D maybe TRBD2 (6 bases). The germline V gene encodes CDR1 MDHEN and CDR2 SYDVKM. The CDR3 length is 15 residues. V lost 1 base to trimming and J lost 4 bases, with 14 bases between them. The CDR3: CASSLLRGLGYEQYF. CDR3 nucleotides: TGTGCCAGCAGTTTATTAAGGGGACTGGGGTACGAGCAGTACTTC.

The J gene is TRBJ2-3, the V gene TRBV9; 10 bases are shared with TRBD2. The CDR3 extends over 17 amino acids. Germline V gene sequence: CDR1 SGDLS, CDR2 YYNGEE. J gave up 4 bases and V 0 bases, and 8 bases lay outside the gene matches. DNA for the CDR3: TGTGCCAGCAGCGTAGGGACTAGCGGCCGCGGGGCAGATACGCAGTATTTT. Translating it yields CASSVGTSGRGADTQYF. Supplemented by reference TRBV9 and TRBJ2-3, the full variable domain reads DSGVTQTPKHLITATGQRVTLRCSPRSGDLSVYWYQQSLDQGLQFLIQYYNGEERAKGNILERFSAQQFPDLHSELNLSSLELGDSALYFCASSVGTSGRGADTQYFGPGTRLTVL.

This clone has only one observation. The CDR3 sequence is CASNARDRGFNNEQFF. The CDR3 DNA sequence: TGTGCCAGTAACGCCCGGGACAGGGGATTCAACAATGAGCAGTTCTTC. The V and J genes are TRBV19 and TRBJ2-1, with 10 bases lining up with TRBD1. CDR3 length: 16 amino acids. CDR1 LNHDA and CDR2 SQIVND come from the germline V gene (reference sequence). V lost 7 bases to trimming and J lost 5 bases; unmatched junction nucleotides: 11.

This clone has just a few counts. J is TRBJ1-6 and V is TRBV2; D perhaps matches TRBD1 (5 bases). The V end lost 4 bases, the J end lost 9 bases, and 7 bases lay between the germline ends. The V gene's germline CDR1 is SNHLY and CDR2 FYNNEI. The CDR3 extends over 12 amino acids. CDR3 protein: CASSAGRSPLHF. DNA of the CDR3: TGTGCCAGCAGTGCAGGGCGTTCACCCCTCCACTTT. Full variable domain (outside the CDR3, taken from reference TRBV2 and TRBJ1-6): EPEVTQTPSHQVTQMGQEVILRCVPISNHLYFYWYRQILGQKVEFLVSFYNNEISEKSEIFDDQFSVERPDGSNFTLKIRSTKLEDSAMYFCASSAGRSPLHFGNGTRLTVT.

The chain is built from TRBV6-1 and TRBJ2-1; 10 positions match TRBD2. V gave up 5 bases and J gave up 7 bases; unmatched junction bases: 2. CDR1 MNHNS and CDR2 SASEGT come from the germline V gene. The CDR3 consists of 13 residues. The CDR3 loop is CASSLLAGNEQFF. CDR3 DNA: TGTGCCAGCAGTTTACTAGCGGGGAATGAGCAGTTCTTC.

This rearrangement joins TRBV7-6 to TRBJ1-4; perhaps TRBD1 as D (6 bases). Germline assignment: CDR1 SGHVS and CDR2 FNYEAQ. This CDR3 spans 14 amino acids. Trimming removed 1 base at V and 7 bases at J, with 10 bases between. The CDR3 DNA follows: TGTGCCAGCAGCTTAGGAGGGGGAAGTGAAAAACTGTTTTTT. This encodes CASSLGGGSEKLFF.

The rearrangement links TRBV10-1 to TRBJ2-2; D unclear. The V gene's germline CDR1 is WNHNN and CDR2 SYGVQD (reference sequence). V was shortened by 2 bases and J by 0 bases, with 10 bases between the two germline ends. CDR3 size: 16 residues. CDR3 sequence: CASSETDFANTGELFF. The CDR3 region has the DNA TGCGCCAGCAGTGAGACCGACTTCGCGAACACCGGGGAGCTGTTTTTT.

The rearrangement links TRBV11-2 to TRBJ2-7; TRBD1 matches 9 bases. CDR1 is SGHAT and CDR2 is FQNNGV in the germline V gene. The junction had 2 bases not matched to a gene; V was cut back by 5 bases and J by 6 bases. CDR3 size: 12 residues. The DNA of the CDR3 is TGTGCCAGCAGCCCGGGACAGGGCGAGCAGTACGTC. Its translation: CASSPGQGEQYV.

This sequence joins TRBV7-3 and TRBJ1-1; no clear D. Trimming stripped 0 bases from V and 6 bases from J, with 11 bases between. The germline gives CDR1 SGHTA, CDR2 FQGTGA. This CDR3 is 14 amino acids long. The CDR3 nucleotides read TGTGCCAGCAGCTTAACGTCGAGGTTGGCTGAAGCTTTCTTT. It translates to CASSLTSRLAEAFF. The full variable domain, rest sourced from reference TRBV7-3 and TRBJ1-1, is GAGVSQTPSNKVTEKGKYVELRCDPISGHTALYWYRQSLGQGPEFLIYFQGTGAADDSGLPNDRFFAVRPEGSVSTLKIQRTERGDSAVYLCASSLTSRLAEAFFGQGTRLTVV.

The CDR3 coding sequence is TGTGCCAGCAGGTACAGGACAGTCGGCTATGGCTACACCTTC. Translating it yields CASRYRTVGYGYTF. The V gene is TRBV6-5, the J gene TRBJ1-2; D may be TRBD1 (6 bases). Trimming took 6 bases from V and 4 from J, leaving 15 bases between them. CDR1 MNHEY and CDR2 SVGAGI come from the germline V gene. This CDR3 is 14 amino acids long.

CDR3 protein: CASSIGPPPNSEQFF. Here the CDR3 DNA reads TGTGCCAGCAGCATTGGCCCCCCACCAAACAGTGAGCAGTTCTTC. This sequence joins TRBV7-3 and TRBJ2-1, with D hard to call. There are 15 residues in the CDR3. V was shortened by 5 bases and J by 9 bases, with 20 bases between the two germline ends. The germline V gene encodes CDR1 SGHTA and CDR2 FQGTGA.

The chain uses TRBV6-1 and TRBJ2-1, with a tentative D call TRBD1 (5 bases). Germline V gene sequence: CDR1 MNHNS, CDR2 SASEGT. Trimming took 4 bases from V and 7 from J, leaving 11 bases between them. CDR3 length: 13 amino acids. The CDR3 reads CASSGFQGNEQFF. The CDR3 DNA is TGTGCCAGCAGTGGATTCCAGGGTAATGAGCAGTTCTTC.

This chain connects TRBV7-6 to TRBJ2-7, with 11 positions matching TRBD1. CDR3 size: 16 residues. The germline CDR1 and CDR2 sequences are SGHVS and FNYEAQ. Germline trimming cut 4 bases from V and 5 bases from J; bases unmatched to any gene: 10. CDR3 amino acids: CASSSLPGQGVHEQYF. The CDR3 DNA reads as TGTGCCAGCAGCTCCCTCCCGGGACAGGGGGTCCACGAGCAGTACTTC. The full variable domain, completed using reference TRBV7-6 and TRBJ2-7, is GAGVSQSPRYKVTKRGQDVALRCDPISGHVSLYWYRQALGQGPEFLTYFNYEAQQDKSGLPNDRFSAERPEGSISTLTIQRTEQRDSAMYRCASSSLPGQGVHEQYFGPGTRLTVT.

DNA for the CDR3: TGTGCCTGGAGTGAGGGCAGCGGGGGCGAGCAGTACGTC. Amino acid sequence: CAWSEGSGGEQYV. V and J are TRBV30 and TRBJ2-7, with 8 bases identical to TRBD2. V lost 1 base and J lost 6; bases outside the gene matches: 5. Germline lookup yields CDR1 GTSNPN and CDR2 SVGIG (reference sequence). This CDR3 has 13 residues.